Listed here is a single T cell receptor beta chain. This clone's antigen is unknown. A junction boundary mismatches the germline segment, possibly from a read error. This sample stems from a study of molecular identifiers for immune sequencing clone quantification (dated 2018 in TCRdb). Study-level background: For a replicate experiment, RNA from 20,000 or 100,000 naive CD8 T cells was divided into five aliquots, and four of the five aliquots were sequenced. CD8 T cells were used in a methods study to benchmark molecular-identifier clustering-based TCR repertoire sequencing (MIDCIRS) and TCR RNA copy counting.

Libraries of naive CD8 T cells were generated from roughly 20,000 to 1,000,000 sorted cells, with 10%, 30% or 50% of the purified RNA used. Naive CD8 T cells, defined as CD8+CD4-CCR7+CD45RA+, were FACS-sorted into RLT Plus buffer on a BD FACSAria II. To test detection sensitivity, Jurkat RNA equal to around 10 TCR copies was added to samples of about 19,000-1,100,000 naive CD8 T cells. Enrichment of CD8 T cells was performed with RosetteSep CD8+ T Cell Enrichment Cocktail and Ficoll-Paque, after which ACK red cell lysis was carried out. Spanning cysteine to phenylalanine, the CDR3 consists of 15 amino acids. Only the CDR3 DNA is retained, 45 bases long and in frame from the first base. The CDR1 and CDR2 encoded by the germline V gene (reference sequence) are MNHNY and SVGAGI. What the research found in general, with its limitations: In CMV-specific effector cells, clones with more than 20 RNA copies contained over 99% of molecules, whereas in naive cells such clones contained under 1% of molecules. Modeling estimated roughly 3 recovered TCR RNA copies per cell, compared with about 10 by digital PCR, which implies 30% to 35% capture efficiency. The naive libraries included spiked-in Jurkat TCR RNA (about ten copies' worth), and this Jurkat TCR RNA is not part of the donor repertoire. Highly expanded clone sizes could be underestimated if identical TCR molecules share a barcode. When barcode sub-clustering was not used, chimeric consensus sequences inflated TCR diversity, with chimeras reaching as high as 47%. A single cell's worth of spiked-in Jurkat TCR RNA was reported detectable even among approximately 930,000 naive CD8 T cells.

The method behind the library was PCR. TCRdb records NextSeq 500 as the sequencer. Bulk TCR libraries were generated as previously described, with the TCR primers listed in Table S5 used. Total RNA was purified with the Qiagen AllPrep DNA/RNA kit. Reads from multiple sequencing runs of the same library were pooled before analysis. As for the original processing: Reads were retained only if an exact TCR constant sequence was present, and the retained reads were trimmed to 150 nt and grouped according to their 12-nt molecular barcodes. Reads inside each barcode group were sub-clustered using a 15% Levenshtein threshold, and a quality-weighted consensus sequence was constructed for each RNA molecule. Non-functional sequences were excluded, and lower-count sequences lying one edit away from another sequence were also excluded. On the basis of fitting two negative binomial distributions, barcode sub-clusters with fewer than 20% of the maximum read count were discarded. The raw public data were reprocessed by TCRdb itself: fastp quality trimming at Q25, MiXCR clonotype calling, in-frame beta chains only. Records with the same CDR3 protein are collapsed into one entry carrying the most frequent genes and DNA. TCRdb, not the original authors, processed these V and J calls. Across this sample there are over 550,000 distinct CDR3 sequences, with about 25% seen only once. Of the sample, roughly 0.83% is held by the ten largest clones.

What was sequenced was naive CD8+ T cells from blood, with Jurkat cell RNA spiked in. The cell subset or site label for this specimen denotes: FACS-sorted CD8+CD4-CCR7+CD45RA+ naive T cells. The rearranged chain carries TRBV6-6 and TRBJ2-7; there is no confident call for the D gene. The clonotype comes from a human donor in good health. Some libraries in this study had Jurkat cell RNA spiked in. The CDR3 loop reads CARSYSARRSYEPYF. The DNA reads TGTGCCCGCAGTTACTCGGCCCGCCGCTCCTACGAGCCGTACTTC.